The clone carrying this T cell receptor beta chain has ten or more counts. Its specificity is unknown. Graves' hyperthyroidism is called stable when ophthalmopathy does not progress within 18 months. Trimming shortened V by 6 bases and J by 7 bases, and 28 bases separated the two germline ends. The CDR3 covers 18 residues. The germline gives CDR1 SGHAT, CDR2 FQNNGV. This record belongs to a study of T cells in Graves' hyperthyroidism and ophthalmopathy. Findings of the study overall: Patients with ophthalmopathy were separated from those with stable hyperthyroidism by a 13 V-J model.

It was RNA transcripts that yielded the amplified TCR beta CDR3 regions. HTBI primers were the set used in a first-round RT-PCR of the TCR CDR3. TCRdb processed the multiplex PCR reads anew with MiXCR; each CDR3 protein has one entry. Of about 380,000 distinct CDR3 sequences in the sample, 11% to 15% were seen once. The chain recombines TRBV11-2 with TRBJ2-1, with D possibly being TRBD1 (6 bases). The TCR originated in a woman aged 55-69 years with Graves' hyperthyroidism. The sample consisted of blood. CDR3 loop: CASSPKGGLPWPPNEQFF. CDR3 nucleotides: TGTGCCAGCAGTCCCAAAGGGGGATTGCCCTGGCCCCCAAATGAGCAGTTCTTC.